The table lists the clone carrying this T cell receptor (beta chain) with many counts. As yet, its antigen is unknown. This entry belongs to a study of molecular identifiers for immune sequencing clone quantification. Findings and limits, study-wide: Identical TCR molecules that share a barcode could lead to an underestimation of highly expanded clone sizes.

Between the trimmed V and J ends, which lost 3 bases and 9 bases, there was a span of 12 bases. Germline V lookup: CDR1 DFQATT, CDR2 SNEGSKA (reference sequence). The CDR3 runs 12 residues. TCRdb used MiXCR to reprocess the PCR reads, holding one entry per CDR3 protein. The table has around 9,000 distinct CDR3 sequences, 15% to 20% seen once. Based on a CD8+CD4-CCR7+CD45RA+ profile, naive CD8 T cells were sorted. The sequenced sample was naive CD8+ T cells from blood, with Jurkat cell RNA spiked in. The subset: FACS-sorted CD8+CD4-CCR7+CD45RA+ naive T cells. The clonotype originates from a human donor in good health. Some libraries in this study had Jurkat cell RNA spiked in. The chain recombines TRBV20-1 with TRBJ1-5; D ambiguous. This CDR3 reads CSARDGRWPQHF. CDR3 sequence (DNA): TGCAGTGCTAGGGACGGTAGATGGCCCCAGCATTTT.